This T cell receptor (beta chain) was profiled in a study of T cells expressing NK-cell markers. Study-level background: The sequencing cohort of eight donors included seven HCMV-seropositive individuals and one seronegative individual.

As to this clonotype: Its antigen remains unknown.

Whole-study findings and limits: Of CD8+ T cells, about 1.0-8% belonged to dominant NKG2C+ clonotypes in five or six donors. HCMV specificity of the expanded NKG2C+ T cell clones was not established. These clonotypes also led the CD3+CD56-NKG2C+ fraction in a handful of donors.

CDR3 length: 15 residues. Germline lookup yields CDR1 KGHSH and CDR2 LQKENI. After re-calling the 5' RACE reads, TCRdb lists one entry per CDR3 protein, DNA absent. The ten most abundant clones cover roughly 5.2% of a sample with roughly 350,000 distinct CDR3 sequences. The sample comprised blood T cells: a sorted CD56 or NKG2C T cell subset, CD4+ or CD8+ T cells, or bulk PBMC T cells (not recorded which). This chain connects TRBV18 to TRBJ2-7. This clonotype was obtained from a man aged 18-75 years in good health. The CDR3 sequence: CASSPVPKGGYEQYF.